A single sample gave rise to the 5 T cell receptor beta chains below, sequenced in a study of cytomegalovirus exposure and HLA in healthy donors. TCRdb keeps only in-frame clones here, not all; method: immunoSEQ multiplex PCR. The sample lists some 120,000 clones, roughly 95% occurring once. Sequencing used PBMCs. The receptors shown here come from a man younger than 35 in good health and CMV-seronegative.

The chain is built from TRBV9 and TRBJ1-1; 9 positions match TRBD1. In germline, CDR1 is SGDLS, CDR2 YYNGEE. V gave up 3 bases and J gave up 5 bases; unmatched junction bases: 11. CDR3 size: 16 residues. This CDR3 reads CASSGGMGTGRTEAFF. The CDR3 bases are TGTGCCAGCAGCGGTGGGATGGGGACAGGGAGAACTGAAGCTTTCTTT.

The rearrangement joins TRBV4-3 to TRBJ2-7, with D possibly TRBD1 on 5 matching bases. CDR3 size: 15 residues. The V end lost 0 bases, the J end lost 2 bases, and 11 bases lay between the germline ends. Germline CDR1 and CDR2: LGHNA and YSLEER. CDR3 DNA: TGCGCCAGCAGCCAAGATCAGGGATCCCCCTACGAGCAGTACTTC. The encoded protein is CASSQDQGSPYEQYF.

The gene calls are TRBV7-7 and TRBJ2-1; 9 bases match TRBD1. Per germline, CDR1 SSHAT and CDR2 FNYEAQ (reference sequence). The V segment lost 1 base and the J segment 1 base; nucleotides outside the gene matches: 5. The CDR3 is made up of 17 amino acids. In DNA, the CDR3 is TGTGCCAGCAGCTTAGAGGCCGGACAGGGGTCCTACAATGAGCAGTTCTTC. Translating gives CASSLEAGQGSYNEQFF. Complete variable domain (other parts from reference TRBV7-7 and TRBJ2-1): GAGVSQSPRYKVTKRGQDVTLRCDPISSHATLYWYQQALGQGPEFLTYFNYEAQPDKSGLPSDRFSAERPEGSISTLTIQRTEQRDSAMYRCASSLEAGQGSYNEQFFGPGTRLTVL.

The chain uses TRBV18 and TRBJ2-5, with 11 bases identical to TRBD1. Germline CDR1 reads KGHSH; CDR2 reads LQKENI. The CDR3 sequence is 15 residues long. With V trimmed by 3 bases and J by 5 bases, 5 bases remained unmatched. The CDR3 bases are TGTGCCAGCTCACCCCGGGACAGGGGGATCGAGACCCAGTACTTC. Amino acid sequence: CASSPRDRGIETQYF.

This clone appeared once. The V gene is TRBV7-2, the J gene TRBJ1-1; the D is unclear. Trimming left V 1 base short and J 6 bases short, with 12 bases between. This CDR3 is 14 amino acids long. Germline V gene data show CDR1 as SGHTA and CDR2 as FQGNSA. CDR3 protein: CASSLDRGSAEAFF. As DNA, the CDR3 is TGTGCCAGCAGCTTAGATCGGGGTTCCGCTGAAGCTTTCTTT.